The T cell receptor beta chain described here comes from a study of early T cells in non-severe SARS-CoV-2 infection. The germline gives CDR1 LGHDT, CDR2 YNNKEL (reference sequence). The CDR3 totals 14 residues. With V trimmed by 1 base and J by 6 bases, 5 bases remained unmatched. TCRdb ran MiXCR on the 5' RACE reads and lists one entry per CDR3 protein. In the table there are roughly 99,000 distinct CDR3 sequences, roughly 12% of which are singletons. This clonotype was counted a few times. The sequences come from whole blood, collected at baseline. The TCR originated in an adult who was a healthcare worker with PCR-confirmed SARS-CoV-2 infection or an uninfected control (not recorded which). The chain couples TRBV3-1 to TRBJ1-2; 7 bases map to TRBD1. The CDR3 sequence is CASSQVRGQDGYTF. CDR3 in DNA: TGTGCCAGCAGCCAAGTGAGGGGGCAGGATGGCTACACCTTC.